This T cell receptor (beta chain) was identified in a study of blood T cell repertoires in COVID-19 (dated by TCRdb to 2020 to 2022). Context from the whole study: Samples covering the acute and convalescent phases of COVID-19 were provided by collaborators in the United States, Italy and Spain. The prospective study material was composed of cDNA or gDNA derived from T cells, B-cell-depleted T cells, or PBMCs. Subjects who had been exposed to COVID-19, were actively infected with it, or had recovered from it provided the deeply sampled blood TCRbeta repertoires that made up the dataset. A freely available public database, intended as a resource for researchers studying the immune response to SARS-CoV-2, is where the repertoires were released. Samples came from the ongoing ImmuneRACE study (first 160 participants) plus 1,254 subjects from 6 global collaborators. Sample metadata almost always included a de-identified subject ID, COVID-19 status, age in years and sex. Where available, HLA class I and class II types were obtained from metadata supplied by the sample provider rather than from assay-based typing. The full study reports these points: The amount of clinical and demographic metadata varied by source and participant and was provided uncurated.

Collaborating institutions collected whole blood in K2EDTA tubes following their own protocols. For TCRbeta analysis, collaborators shipped samples as frozen whole blood, isolated PBMCs, or DNA extracted from either of those sample types. In the case of this clone: Which antigen it targets is not known. Within one base of it there is no much larger clone, and no base qualities were kept.

The immunoSEQ Assay, a bias-controlled multiplex PCR, was used to amplify TCRbeta CDR3 regions from genomic DNA. Regarding the original processing steps: Within the assay, amplification of reference gene primers was used to estimate how many nucleated cells each sample contained. To quantify the absolute abundance of each unique TCRbeta CDR3 rearrangement, sequence reads were collapsed and filtered. For each sample, productive Simpson clonality was calculated as the square root of Simpson's diversity index across productive rearrangements. The immuneACCESS repertoire file appears here via TCRdb, limited to in-frame rearrangements. These files lack a portion of the clones; in checked studies, under half of the deficit traces to unresolved V genes, and the cause of the others is not known. The V and J calls and clone size are taken from that table; D and trimming were inferred from the DNA. Recorded for this sample are about 180,000 clones; 75% to 80% of them occurred a single time. The ten most abundant clones make up roughly 28% of the sample.

Including cysteine and phenylalanine, the CDR3 has 14 amino acids. The kept DNA is CDR3 alone, 42 bases in frame from the first base. The germline V gene gives CDR1 as MNHEY and CDR2 as SVGAGI. Germline trimming: 10 bases from V, 2 bases from J; junction bases outside gene matches: 6. The rearrangement joined TRBV6-5 to TRBJ2-7; 12 of the junction bases match TRBD2. Sample: peripheral blood. The clonotype originates from a woman between 65 and 79 years old with acute or convalescent COVID-19. Read as DNA, the sequence is TGTGCCACCAGCCTAGCGGGAGGGGCCTACGAGCAGTACTTC. Translated, this is CATSLAGGAYEQYF.